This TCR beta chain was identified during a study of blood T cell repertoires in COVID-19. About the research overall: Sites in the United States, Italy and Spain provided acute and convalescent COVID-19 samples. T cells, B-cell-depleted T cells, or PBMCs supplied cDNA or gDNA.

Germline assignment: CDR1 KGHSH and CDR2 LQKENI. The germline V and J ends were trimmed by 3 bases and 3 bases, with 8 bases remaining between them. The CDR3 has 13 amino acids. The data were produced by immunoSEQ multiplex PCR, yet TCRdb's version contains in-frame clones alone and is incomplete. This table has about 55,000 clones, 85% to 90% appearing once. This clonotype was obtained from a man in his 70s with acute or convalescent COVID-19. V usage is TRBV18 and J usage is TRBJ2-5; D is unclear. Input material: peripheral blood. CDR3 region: CASSPNREETQYF. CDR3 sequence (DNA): TGTGCCAGCTCACCGAACCGGGAAGAGACCCAGTACTTC.